This T cell receptor (beta chain) came from a study of shared T cell receptors in the human thymus. The CDR3 length is 15 residues. V was pared by 4 bases and J by 3 bases, with 14 bases between. Germline CDR1 is SGHDT and CDR2 is YYEEEE. Measured with immunoSEQ multiplex PCR; TCRdb has only the in-frame clones, and not every one. The table lists 700,000 or so clones, 70% to 90% of them singletons, with roughly 0.01% in the top ten. In addition, the sample was reused for a study of human thymus T cells. From that study: Related studies noted strongly shared thymic repertoires across unrelated people.

The specimen sequenced was thymocytes. This TCR derives from a girl under two years old with a congenital heart defect. This chain links TRBV5-6 with TRBJ1-5; D might be TRBD1 (6 bases). The CDR3 spells CASSRAGQFNQPQHF. The CDR3 nucleotides read TGTGCCAGCAGCCGCGCTGGACAGTTCAATCAGCCCCAGCATTTT.